This T cell receptor (beta chain) came from a study of cytomegalovirus exposure and HLA in healthy donors. The study ran its PCR with 60 Vbeta and 13 Jbeta primers. Clones were read by immunoSEQ multiplex PCR, and TCRdb kept only the in-frame ones, dropping some. The sample holds roughly 110,000 clones; approximately 82% are singletons and the top ten take 22%. V lost 3 bases and J lost 2; bases outside the gene matches: 5. Germline V gene sequence: CDR1 SGHRS, CDR2 YFSETQ. The CDR3 is made up of 15 amino acids. The V and J genes are TRBV5-1 and TRBJ1-2, with TRBD1 identical over 9 bases. The sample comprised PBMCs. The clonotype was recovered from a young man in good health and CMV-seropositive. The CDR3 DNA follows: TGCGCCAGCAGCTCCTCCGGGACAGGGAACTATGGCTACACCTTC. Amino acid sequence: CASSSSGTGNYGYTF.